This entry lists 5 T cell receptor beta chains sequenced from one sample in a study of cytomegalovirus exposure and HLA in healthy donors. The PCR was carried out with 60 Vbeta primers and 13 Jbeta primers. Data came from immunoSEQ multiplex PCR; TCRdb stores just in-frame clones and leaves some out. This table has more than 65,000 clones, almost 80% appearing once. Sequencing was performed on PBMCs. These receptors all stem from a female donor in good health and CMV-seronegative.

The gene calls are TRBV5-6 and TRBJ2-3; 9 bases agree with TRBD1. The CDR3 extends over 16 amino acids. Per germline, CDR1 SGHDT and CDR2 YYEEEE. Losses at the gene ends were 1 base for V and 4 bases for J; bases not matched to a gene: 7. The CDR3 coding sequence is TGTGCCAGCAGCTTGCACAGGGGGCCCCCAGCAGATACGCAGTATTTT. It specifies CASSLHRGPPADTQYF. Full variable domain (rest looked up from reference TRBV5-6 and TRBJ2-3): DAGVTQSPTHLIKTRGQQVTLRCSPKSGHDTVSWYQQALGQGPQFIFQYYEEEERQRGNFPDRFSGHQFPNYSSELNVNALLLGDSALYLCASSLHRGPPADTQYFGPGTRLTVL.

As regards this clone: This same CDR3 is encoded by further DNA sequences in the sample. The chain employs TRBV6-5 and TRBJ2-7; 7 nucleotides line up with TRBD2. The germline CDR1 and CDR2 sequences are MNHEY and SVGAGI. After removal of 0 bases from V and 2 bases from J, the junction contained 4 bases not matched to a gene. There are 15 residues in the CDR3. CDR3 loop: CASSYSRLAAYEQYF. CDR3 DNA sequence: TGTGCCAGCAGTTACTCGAGACTAGCCGCCTACGAGCAGTACTTC.

The chain employs TRBV18 and TRBJ2-1, with TRBD2 as a possible D gene (5 bases). CDR1 and CDR2 from the germline V gene are KGHSH and LQKENI. Trimming cost V 2 bases and J 2 bases, with 13 bases left between them. This CDR3 has 16 amino acids. The CDR3 DNA reads as TGTGCCAGCTCACCAACGGGAAGACTCACCTACAATGAGCAGTTCTTC. This codes for CASSPTGRLTYNEQFF.

The CDR3 DNA reads as TGTGCCAGCAGCGAGGGACTGCGGGAGGACACCATATATTTT. This sequence encodes CASSEGLREDTIYF. V usage is TRBV5-6 and J usage is TRBJ1-3; tentatively, D is TRBD1 (5 bases). The CDR3 length is 14 residues. The V end was cut by 4 bases, the J end by 8 bases, with 16 bases between. The germline V gene has CDR1 SGHDT and CDR2 YYEEEE.

The chain has TRBV7-2 and TRBJ1-3, with 8 bases aligning to TRBD1. This CDR3 comprises 16 residues. Germline V lookup: CDR1 SGHTA, CDR2 FQGNSA. The trim removed 5 bases at V and 0 bases at J, leaving 6 bases unmatched. Written as DNA, the CDR3 is TGTGCCAGCAGCCAGGGGGCTCCTATCTCTGGAAACACCATATATTTT. Its translation is CASSQGAPISGNTIYF.